This T cell receptor beta chain was sequenced for a study of shared clonotypes between healthy human individuals (dated by TCRdb to between 2020 and 2021). Study-level background: Two women and a few men aged 18 to 49 years were included in the cohort. Per donor, three plates each were used for CD4 naive and CD4 memory, two for CD8 naive, and one for CD8 memory. To estimate repertoire size and how much clonotypes are shared between individuals, the study performed deep sequencing of blood TCR repertoires from about 5 healthy adults. Different laboratories and diverse techniques were used to prepare libraries and sequence TCR repertoires, to increase sequencing depth and limit assay-specific biases. Per donor, leukapheresis produced somewhere between about 0.94 and 8.9 billion PBMCs.

For the CD8 naive samples, CD45RO-negative cells were positively selected for CCR7, yielding a CD45RA+CCR7+ population from which TemRA cells were excluded. Donors were healthy HIV-negative adults with no recently reported acute infections or vaccinations. Every donor was a Caucasian adult living in Nashville, Tennessee, USA. After blood collection by leukapheresis, PBMCs were isolated using Ficoll-Histopaque density gradient centrifugation and then cryopreserved in the vapor phase of liquid nitrogen. Analytical flow cytometry was used to check the purity and quantity of every magnetically sorted T cell population. Genomic DNA was isolated from every sorted fraction and measured by UV absorbance on a Nanodrop 2000c. Its CDR3 holds 14 amino acids, cysteine through phenylalanine. The CDR3 DNA has 42 bases and is translated from base 1. The germline V gene (reference sequence) specifies LNHDA as CDR1 and SQIVND as CDR2. Compared with germline, V lacks 2 bases and J lacks 5 bases; bases without a gene match: 3.

Using the deep immunoSEQ assay, multiplex PCR amplified TCR CDR3 regions from genomic DNA. Genomic DNA extracted from each cell subset was distributed evenly over all wells of several immunoSEQ 96-well plates, and each plate served as one replicate. For sorted subsets, about 0.2 ug genomic DNA, equal to 30,000 or so T cell genomes, was loaded into each replicate PCR. Purified libraries were quantified with a Qubit 3.0 fluorometer, sized on a Bioanalyzer 2100, and re-quantified with the KAPA Library Quantification kit. Every immunoSEQ 96-well plate was sequenced on a dedicated single-read 150-cycle Illumina NextSeq 550 flow cell. Processing in the source paper ran as follows. Because only junctional sequences without quality scores were contained in the immunoSEQ output, filtering matching that applied to full-length reads could not be performed. To assign V/J genes and CDR3, sequences were annotated against IMGT germline references using PyIR, a Python wrapper for IgBLAST v1.9. Any read was removed if the V/J assignment was weak (E-value above 1e-6), the CDR3 was missing, or the read contained stop codons, out-of-frame junctions, or ambiguous translated residues. V3J clonotypes were defined as sequences sharing the same inferred V gene, J gene, and CDR3 amino acid sequence. To compute the percentage overlap between repertoires, the number of shared unique clonotypes was divided by the size of the smaller repertoire. Three approaches were used to assess repertoire richness: RTK rarefaction, the Chao1 estimator, and Recon v2.1 estimates of unobserved clonotypes. Generation probabilities were computed with OLGA for all TCRbeta clonotypes obtained by the gDNA method from several donors. The table was pulled from immuneACCESS by TCRdb, which kept in-frame rearrangements only. Such tables lose some clones; where checked, under half of the loss comes from unresolved V genes, and the rest has no known cause. Clone size and V and J calls were adopted from that table, with D and trimming inferred from the DNA. The sample table contains around 700,000 clones; only one count was recorded for about 91% of them. The ten largest clonotypes hold more than 20% of the sample.

Summary of the overall study and its limitations: Higher generation probabilities were observed for clonotypes shared by all four sorted-subset donors than for non-shared clonotypes. Sampling was limited to blood, and TCR repertoires in tissue likely differ from TCR repertoires in blood. Rarefaction of sorted-subset datasets indicated incomplete sequencing despite the large sequencing depth. Naive subsets generally had larger estimated clonotype richness than memory subsets did. Across several donors, around 5% of naive CD4, roughly 3.4% of naive CD8, 2.3% of memory CD4, and under 0.45% of memory CD8 clonotypes were shared. The genetic and exposure-history diversity represented was limited by the small number of donors. Based on pairwise subsampling, the degree of clonotype sharing among donors was expected to be affected by sequencing depth.

About this clone itself: The antigen it binds to is not known. Within one base of it there is no much larger clone, and no base qualities were kept.

The clonotype comes from a man under 40 in good health. The receptor chain draws on TRBV19 and TRBJ1-5; TRBD1 lines up with 7 middle nucleotides. Sequencing was performed on naive CD8+ T cells sorted from blood. This sample's cell subset or site label indicates: CD45RA+CCR7+. The CDR3 here reads CASSIRQGDQPQHF. The DNA sequence is TGTGCCAGTAGTATAAGACAGGGTGATCAGCCCCAGCATTTT.